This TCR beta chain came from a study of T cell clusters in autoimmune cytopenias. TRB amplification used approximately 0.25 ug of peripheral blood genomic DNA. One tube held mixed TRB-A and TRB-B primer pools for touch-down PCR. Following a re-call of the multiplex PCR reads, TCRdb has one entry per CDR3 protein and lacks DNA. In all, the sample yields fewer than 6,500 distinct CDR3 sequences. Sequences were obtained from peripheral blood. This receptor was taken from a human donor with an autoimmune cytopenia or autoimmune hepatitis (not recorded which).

CDR3 residues: CASSSDRGQTEAFF. V usage is TRBV5-1 and J usage is TRBJ1-1; TCRdb designates TRBD1, a call that cannot be tested without DNA. The CDR3 has 14 amino acids. Per the germline V gene, CDR1 is SGHRS and CDR2 is YFSETQ.